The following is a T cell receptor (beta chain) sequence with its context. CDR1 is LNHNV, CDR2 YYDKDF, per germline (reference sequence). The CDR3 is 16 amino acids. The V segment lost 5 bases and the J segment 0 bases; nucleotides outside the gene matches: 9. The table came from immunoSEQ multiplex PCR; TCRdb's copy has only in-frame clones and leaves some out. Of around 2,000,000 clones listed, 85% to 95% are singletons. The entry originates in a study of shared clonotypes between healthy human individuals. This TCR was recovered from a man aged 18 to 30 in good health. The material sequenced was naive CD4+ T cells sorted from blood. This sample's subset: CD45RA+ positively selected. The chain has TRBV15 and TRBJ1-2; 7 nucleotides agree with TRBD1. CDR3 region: CATSRGTERTNYGYTF. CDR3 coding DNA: TGTGCCACCAGCCGAGGGACAGAGAGGACTAACTATGGCTACACCTTC.